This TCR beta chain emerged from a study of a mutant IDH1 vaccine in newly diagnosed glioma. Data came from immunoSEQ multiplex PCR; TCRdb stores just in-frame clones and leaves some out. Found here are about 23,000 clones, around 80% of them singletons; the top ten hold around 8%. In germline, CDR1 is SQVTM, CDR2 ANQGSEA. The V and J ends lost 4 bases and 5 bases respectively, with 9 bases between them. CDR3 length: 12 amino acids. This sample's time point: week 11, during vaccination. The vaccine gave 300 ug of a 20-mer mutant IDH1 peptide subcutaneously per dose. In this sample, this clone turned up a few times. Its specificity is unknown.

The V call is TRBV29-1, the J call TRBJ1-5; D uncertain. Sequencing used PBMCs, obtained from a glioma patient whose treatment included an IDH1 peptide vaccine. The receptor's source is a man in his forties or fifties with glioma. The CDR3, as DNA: TGCAGCGTTGGGGGTCAGGATCAGCCCCAGCATTTT. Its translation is CSVGGQDQPQHF.